These 14 T cell receptor beta chains came from one sample sequenced in a study of STAT3 mutations in large granular lymphocyte leukemia. The data were produced by immunoSEQ multiplex PCR, yet TCRdb's version contains in-frame clones alone and is incomplete. The sample records over 15,000 clones, around 90% being singletons. The study, taken as a whole, reports: Every T-LGLL patient had at least one immunodominant TCRbeta clonotype.

The antigens these receptors bind are not known. The sample comprised peripheral blood mononuclear cells. The receptors here all came from a woman between 50 and 59 years old with T-cell large granular lymphocyte leukemia. Some clones in this sample may be carry-over from other donors' samples.

The chain combines TRBV4-3 with TRBJ2-7; D gene unclear. The CDR3 runs to 14 residues. V was cut by 0 bases and J by 0 bases, with 6 bases left in between. The V gene's germline CDR1 is LGHNA and CDR2 YSLEER. The CDR3 nucleotides read TGCGCCAGCAGCCAAGAGGTCCACTCCTACGAGCAGTACTTC. Its protein product is CASSQEVHSYEQYF.

The chain has TRBV30 and TRBJ2-5; possibly TRBD2 for D (7 bases). The V and J ends lost 2 bases and 5 bases respectively, with 18 bases between them. The CDR3 extends over 15 amino acids. Germline CDR1 GTSNPN, CDR2 SVGIG (reference sequence). CDR3 nucleotides: TGTGCCTGGAGTTACTCGGCGGGGGCGACGGAGACCCAGTACTTC. Translating gives CAWSYSAGATETQYF.

The chain has TRBV19 and TRBJ1-3; D gene unclear. This CDR3 contains 12 residues. In germline, CDR1 is LNHDA, CDR2 SQIVND (reference sequence). Trimming stripped 7 bases from V and 1 base from J, with 5 bases between. The CDR3 reads CASMSSGNTIYF. The CDR3 nucleotides are TGTGCCAGTATGTCGTCTGGAAACACCATATATTTT.

This clone was found once. The CDR3 here is CASSREGRGQPQHF. The CDR3 bases are TGCGCCAGCAGCCGGGAGGGTAGAGGCCAGCCCCAGCATTTT. The chain recombines TRBV4-3 with TRBJ1-5; the D is unclear. Germline CDR1 and CDR2: LGHNA and YSLEER. The CDR3 consists of 14 residues. V was clipped by 4 bases and J by 7 bases, with 14 bases between them.

The chain couples TRBV15 to TRBJ1-5; D is possibly TRBD1 (6 bases). The germline CDR1 and CDR2 sequences are LNHNV and YYDKDF (reference sequence). Trimming pared 5 bases from V and 3 bases from J, leaving 14 bases between. The CDR3 extends over 15 amino acids. The CDR3 DNA reads as TGTGCCACCAGCCCTGGGACACCATTCAATCAGCCCCAGCATTTT. Protein product: CATSPGTPFNQPQHF.

The chain employs TRBV28 and TRBJ2-7; TRBD2 matches at 8 bases. The junction had 4 bases not matched to a gene; V was cut back by 6 bases and J by 3 bases. The CDR3 length is 13 residues. Looked up from germline, CDR1 is MDHEN and CDR2 is SYDVKM. Written as DNA, the CDR3 is TGTGCCAGCAGGAGACTAGCGTTCTACGAGCAGTACTTC. It encodes CASRRLAFYEQYF.

The chain carries TRBV7-9 and TRBJ2-3; tentatively, D is TRBD2 (5 bases). This CDR3 is built from 14 residues. Between the trimmed V and J ends, which lost 2 bases and 6 bases, there was a span of 12 bases. Germline V gene sequence: CDR1 SEHNR, CDR2 FQNEAQ (reference sequence). The CDR3 spells CASSLRSGYDTQYF. CDR3 nucleotide sequence: TGTGCCAGCAGCTTAAGATCGGGGTATGATACGCAGTATTTT. Looking up the rest from reference TRBV7-9 and TRBJ2-3 gives the full variable domain: DTGVSQNPRHKITKRGQNVTFRCDPISEHNRLYWYRQTLGQGPEFLTYFQNEAQLEKSRLLSDRFSAERPKGSFSTLEIQRTEQGDSAMYLCASSLRSGYDTQYFGPGTRLTVL.

CDR3 protein: CAWNKDMNTEAFF. CDR3 DNA: TGTGCCTGGAATAAGGATATGAACACTGAAGCTTTCTTT. The rearrangement links TRBV30 to TRBJ1-1, with D unclear. This CDR3 is 13 amino acids long. Trimming took 4 bases from V and 0 from J, leaving 9 bases between them. Germline CDR1 and CDR2: GTSNPN and SVGIG (reference sequence).

The chain carries TRBV11-3 and TRBJ2-3, with 8 nucleotides matching TRBD2. CDR3 length equals 15 residues. CDR1 SGHNT and CDR2 YENEEA come from the germline V gene. After removal of 1 base from V and 3 bases from J, the junction contained 3 bases not matched to a gene. The CDR3 DNA reads TGTGCCAGCAGCTTAGCCAGCGGGAGTACAGATACGCAGTATTTT. This gives the protein CASSLASGSTDTQYF.

The V and J genes are TRBV19 and TRBJ1-5; TRBD1 might be the D (5 bases). The germline gives CDR1 LNHDA, CDR2 SQIVND (reference sequence). This CDR3 has 17 amino acids. V lost 2 bases, J lost 2 bases, and 16 bases lay in between. CDR3 in amino acids: CASSIIFAREGNQPQHF. As DNA, the CDR3 is TGTGCCAGTAGTATAATATTTGCCAGGGAAGGCAATCAGCCCCAGCATTTT.

V is TRBV7-8 and J is TRBJ2-7, with TRBD1 as a possible D gene (6 bases). There are 13 residues in the CDR3. Germline CDR1 is SGHVS and CDR2 is FQNEAQ. V gave up 4 bases and J gave up 6 bases, with 13 bases separating them. DNA for the CDR3: TGTGCCAGCAGCTGGGACACCCTGTTCGAGCAGTACTTC. It is translated as CASSWDTLFEQYF. Filled out from reference TRBV7-8 and TRBJ2-7, the complete variable domain reads GAGVSQSPRYKVAKRGQDVALRCDPISGHVSLFWYQQALGQGPEFLTYFQNEAQLDKSGLPSDRFFAERPEGSVSTLKIQRTQQEDSAVYLCASSWDTLFEQYFGPGTRLTVT.

The genes are TRBV7-9 and TRBJ2-2; 7 positions match TRBD1. The CDR3 spans 14 residues. Looked up from germline, CDR1 is SEHNR and CDR2 is FQNEAQ (reference sequence). With 5 bases clipped from V and 10 bases from J, the junction kept 10 bases outside the gene matches. Here the CDR3 reads CASSLLQGRSELFF. For the CDR3, the DNA is TGTGCCAGCAGCCTGCTACAGGGGCGGTCGGAGCTGTTTTTT.

The table lists this clone with a count of one. The J gene is TRBJ2-7, the V gene TRBV2; D is perhaps TRBD1 or TRBD2 (5 bases each). Germline V lookup: CDR1 SNHLY, CDR2 FYNNEI. This CDR3 is 14 amino acids long. With 8 bases removed from V and 1 base from J, the gap between germline ends came to 15 bases. The CDR3 region is CASCRLAGSYEQYF. CDR3 nucleotide sequence: TGTGCCAGCTGCCGCCTAGCAGGGTCCTACGAGCAGTACTTC. Supplemented by reference TRBV2 and TRBJ2-7, the full variable domain reads EPEVTQTPSHQVTQMGQEVILRCVPISNHLYFYWYRQILGQKVEFLVSFYNNEISEKSEIFDDQFSVERPDGSNFTLKIRSTKLEDSAMYFCASCRLAGSYEQYFGPGTRLTVT.

The chain uses TRBV9 and TRBJ2-2; weak D call: TRBD2 (5 bases). The CDR3 has 13 amino acids. V lost 6 bases and J 4 bases, leaving 10 bases between the germline ends. Germline CDR1 and CDR2: SGDLS and YYNGEE. In DNA form, the CDR3 reads TGTGCCAGCAAACGAAGCGGCACCGGGGAGCTGTTTTTT. Its protein product is CASKRSGTGELFF. The full variable domain, in which reference TRBV9 and TRBJ2-2 provide the parts outside the CDR3, is DSGVTQTPKHLITATGQRVTLRCSPRSGDLSVYWYQQSLDQGLQFLIQYYNGEERAKGNILERFSAQQFPDLHSELNLSSLELGDSALYFCASKRSGTGELFFGEGSRLTVL.